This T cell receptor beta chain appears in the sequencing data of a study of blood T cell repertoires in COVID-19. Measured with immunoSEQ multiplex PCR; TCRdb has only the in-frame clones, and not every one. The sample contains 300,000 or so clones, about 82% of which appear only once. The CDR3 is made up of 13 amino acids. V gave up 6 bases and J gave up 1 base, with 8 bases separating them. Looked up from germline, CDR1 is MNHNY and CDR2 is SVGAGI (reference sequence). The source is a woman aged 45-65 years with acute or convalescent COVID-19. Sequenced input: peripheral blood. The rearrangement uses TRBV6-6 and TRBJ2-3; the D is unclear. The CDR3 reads CASRFRGTDTQYF. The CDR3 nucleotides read TGTGCCAGCAGATTCCGGGGCACAGATACGCAGTATTTT.